This T cell receptor beta chain was identified in a study of shared clonotypes between healthy human individuals. The assay was immunoSEQ multiplex PCR, and TCRdb's table has in-frame clones only and misses some. In the table there are roughly 720,000 clones, 90% of which are singletons. CDR1 is SGHVS, CDR2 FNYEAQ, per germline. The V gene lost 3 bases and the J gene lost 7 bases, with 6 bases spanning the gap. The CDR3 is 12 amino acids. Input material: memory CD8+ T cells from PBMCs. Subset in this sample: CD45RO+ cells pooled with CCR7-negative TemRA cells. The TCR sequence derives from a man younger than 30 in good health. Some clones in this sample may be carry-over from other donors' samples. J is TRBJ2-2 and V is TRBV7-6; D call uncertain. The CDR3 sequence is CASSLAGGELFF. For the CDR3, the DNA is TGTGCCAGCAGCTTGGCTGGCGGGGAGCTGTTTTTT.